One and the same sample provided the 13 T cell receptor beta chains below, sequenced in a study of T-cell reconstitution after alpha-beta-depleted transplantation in children. Unique molecular identifiers were used to barcode this TCRbeta library. TCRdb passed the PCR reads through MiXCR, listing each CDR3 protein once. Of 500,000 to 650,000 distinct CDR3 sequences listed, approximately 12% are singletons. Sequencing was performed on PBMCs, mostly from graft donor cells, taken 360 days after TCRalphabeta/CD19-depleted stem cell transplant. Receptors were obtained from a male patient aged 10-17 years who had a stem cell transplant for acute myeloid leukemia, so the T cells may come from the graft donor.

The rearrangement links TRBV11-1 to TRBJ2-1; TRBD1 matches at 10 bases. CDR3 size: 14 residues. Germline V gives CDR1 SGHAT, CDR2 FQDESV (reference sequence). Unmatched junction bases numbered 9, after V lost 4 bases and J lost 12 bases. CDR3 nucleotides: TGTGCCAGCAGCTACCGGTCCCGGGACAGGGGGCAGTTCTTC. Amino acids: CASSYRSRDRGQFF.

This clonotype appeared a few times. The gene calls are TRBV7-2 and TRBJ2-5; no firm D call. V lost 5 bases and J 1 base, leaving 11 bases between the germline ends. Germline CDR1 reads SGHTA; CDR2 reads FQGNSA. The CDR3 loop spans 14 amino acids. The CDR3, as DNA: TGTGCCAGCAGCCCAGAGCCGATCCAAGAGACCCAGTACTTC. Translation gives CASSPEPIQETQYF.

This clonotype was counted a few times. The rearrangement joins TRBV20-1 to TRBJ2-2, with a possible D match to TRBD1 (6 bases). V gave up 6 bases and J gave up 3 bases, with 14 bases separating them. Germline V gene lookup returns CDR1 DFQATT and CDR2 SNEGSKA (reference sequence). The CDR3 is made up of 14 amino acids. The CDR3 loop is CSAESDRYTGELFF. The CDR3 nucleotides are TGCAGTGCGGAGTCGGACAGATACACCGGGGAGCTGTTTTTT.

The rearrangement uses TRBV20-1 and TRBJ2-1, with 8 positions matching TRBD2. The J segment lost 8 bases and the V segment lost 4 bases, leaving 22 bases of the junction unmatched. CDR1 is DFQATT, CDR2 SNEGSKA, per germline (reference sequence). The length of the CDR3 is 18 residues. The CDR3 loop reads CSAKRAPNERELVYEQFF. The CDR3 region has the DNA TGCAGTGCTAAACGAGCGCCAAACGAGCGGGAGCTAGTATATGAGCAGTTCTTC.

The sample holds a few counts of this clonotype. The chain couples TRBV7-9 to TRBJ2-7, with TRBD2 as a possible D gene (6 bases). Trimming removed 7 bases from V and 1 base from J, with 17 bases in between. Germline V gene lookup returns CDR1 SEHNR and CDR2 FQNEAQ (reference sequence). The CDR3 spans 15 residues. The CDR3 is CASIRVRDRSYEQYF. DNA of the CDR3: TGTGCCAGCATCCGAGTGCGGGATCGTTCCTACGAGCAGTACTTC. The full variable domain, in which reference TRBV7-9 and TRBJ2-7 provide the parts outside the CDR3, is DTGVSQNPRHKITKRGQNVTFRCDPISEHNRLYWYRQTLGQGPEFLTYFQNEAQLEKSRLLSDRFSAERPKGSFSTLEIQRTEQGDSAMYLCASIRVRDRSYEQYFGPGTRLTVT.

This chain joins TRBV5-5 and TRBJ2-6; unclear D gene. The CDR3 spans 17 residues. Germline V gives CDR1 SGHKS, CDR2 YYEKEE (reference sequence). The V gene lost 6 bases and the J gene lost 0 bases, with 16 bases spanning the gap. DNA of the CDR3: TGTGCCAGCACCCCCTCAAGAACATCCTCTGGGGCCAACGTCCTGACTTTC. Translated: CASTPSRTSSGANVLTF.

This clonotype occurred a few times. The chain recombines TRBV10-3 with TRBJ2-7; 15 nucleotides line up with TRBD2. J gave up 0 bases and V 5 bases, and 11 bases lay outside the gene matches. The CDR3 consists of 19 residues. Germline assignment: CDR1 ENHRY and CDR2 SYGVKD. CDR3 in DNA: TGTGCCATCAGTACTTCCGGGACTAGCGGGAGGTCAAGCTCCTACGAGCAGTACTTC. This gives the protein CAISTSGTSGRSSSYEQYF.

This clonotype was seen a few times. The CDR3 here is CSASVGKGANYGYTF. The CDR3 DNA is TGCAGCGCCAGCGTGGGGAAGGGAGCTAACTATGGCTACACCTTC. This chain uses TRBV29-1 with TRBJ1-2, with no clear D. Looked up from germline, CDR1 is SQVTM and CDR2 is ANQGSEA. Trimming took 7 bases from V and 0 from J, leaving 18 bases between them. The length of the CDR3 is 15 residues. The full variable domain, rest sourced from reference TRBV29-1 and TRBJ1-2, is SAVISQKPSRDICQRGTSLTIQCQVDSQVTMMFWYRQQPGQSLTLIATANQGSEATYESGFVIDKFPISRPNLTFSTLTVSNMSPEDSSIYLCSASVGKGANYGYTFGSGTRLTVV.

This clonotype came up many times. In DNA form, the CDR3 reads TGCGCCAGTTTCCCGTTGGCCTCCTTTGGGGAGCAGTACTTC. It is translated as CASFPLASFGEQYF. The genes are TRBV10-2 and TRBJ2-7; no reliable D call. Germline V CDR1 and CDR2: WSHSY, SAAADI. The CDR3 loop spans 14 amino acids. Trimming pared 9 bases from V and 7 bases from J, leaving 22 bases between.

The CDR3 sequence is CASSLDIGRITGELFF. CDR3 nucleotides: TGTGCCAGCAGCTTAGATATCGGGAGGATTACCGGGGAGCTGTTTTTT. The V call is TRBV11-3, the J call TRBJ2-2; 7 nucleotides agree with TRBD2. Losses at the gene ends were 0 bases for V and 5 bases for J; bases not matched to a gene: 6. The CDR3 loop spans 16 amino acids. CDR1 is SGHNT, CDR2 YENEEA, per germline.

This clonotype was detected a few times. This chain uses TRBV25-1 with TRBJ2-7; D may correspond to TRBD1 or TRBD2 (6 bases each). The CDR3 totals 16 residues. The V gene lost 1 base and the J gene lost 3 bases, with 16 bases spanning the gap. The V gene's germline CDR1 is MGHDK and CDR2 SYGVNS. The CDR3 nucleotides read TGTGCCAGCAGTGAATCCCGGCCGAGGGGGGACTACGAGCAGTACTTC. Protein product: CASSESRPRGDYEQYF.

The DNA of the CDR3 is TGTGCGGAGGGCCCTGTAGAGAATTCACCCCTCCACTTT. Translating gives CAEGPVENSPLHF. The J gene is TRBJ1-6, the V gene TRBV7-8; D is unresolved. CDR3 length: 13 residues. Germline assignment: CDR1 SGHVS and CDR2 FQNEAQ.

There are a few counts of this clonotype. This chain uses TRBV7-2 with TRBJ1-2; 9 positions agree with TRBD1. Trimming at V came to 5 bases and at J to 14 bases, leaving 12 bases not matched to a gene. The germline V gene encodes CDR1 SGHTA and CDR2 FQGNSA. The CDR3 spans 13 residues. The CDR3 sequence: CASSIGTGNRWTF. The CDR3 DNA is TGTGCCAGCAGCATTGGGACAGGGAACCGGTGGACCTTC.